Given below is one TCR beta chain in context. The data were obtained in a study of blood T cell repertoires in COVID-19. The CDR3 has 17 amino acids. V was shortened by 0 bases and J by 1 base, with 15 bases between the two germline ends. CDR1 and CDR2 from the germline V gene are LGHDT and YNNKEL (reference sequence). Method: immunoSEQ multiplex PCR; TCRdb's copy keeps in-frame clones and lacks some. The sample consists of about 280,000 clones, around nine tenths of them appearing once. The specimen sequenced was peripheral blood. This chain uses TRBV3-1 (or the pseudogene TRBV3-2) with TRBJ1-1, with a possible D match to TRBD1 (5 bases). The TCR was taken from a man aged 35 to 55 with active or convalescent COVID-19. CDR3 nucleotide sequence: TGTGCCAGCAGCCAAGAAGGGCTCGGGACTGAGAACACTGAAGCTTTCTTT. As protein: CASSQEGLGTENTEAFF.